This T cell receptor (beta chain) was sequenced during a study of blood T cell repertoires in COVID-19. Whole-study context: PBMCs, B-cell-depleted T cells, or T cells provided the cDNA or gDNA that made up the material.

Trimming pared 2 bases from V and 5 bases from J, leaving 12 bases between. Germline loops: CDR1 MNHEY, CDR2 SVGAGI. The CDR3 spans 15 residues. Assay used: immunoSEQ multiplex PCR; TCRdb lists only in-frame clones, some missing. The top ten hold about 4.2% of the sample, which has more than 300,000 clones, roughly 90% seen once. Sequencing was performed on PBMCs or T cells enriched from blood (not recorded which). V usage is TRBV6-5 and J usage is TRBJ1-4, with D possibly matching TRBD1 (5 bases). The clonotype was recovered from a woman between 25 and 40 years old who had been exposed to COVID-19. CDR3 protein: CASSYTGLINEKLFF. The DNA for the CDR3 is TGTGCCAGCAGTTACACGGGACTCATAAATGAAAAACTGTTTTTT.